A single sample gave rise to the 29 T cell receptor beta chains below, sequenced in a study of T cell responses to AZD1222 COVID-19 vaccine (dated by TCRdb to the early 2020s). The time point label, read with the paper, signifies: about 28 days (+/-7) after the second vaccine dose. Receptor amplification or capture employed the immunoSEQ multiplex PCR assay. TCRdb stores this immuneACCESS table with in-frame sequences only. Part of the clones is absent; in the studies checked, under half of the shortfall reflects unresolved V genes, and no reason is known for the rest. The sample includes around 110,000 clones, with 85% to 95% observed a single time. Around 1.4% of the sample belongs to the ten largest clones. Sequences were derived from peripheral blood, sampled 28 days after the second AZD1222 dose. Receptor source: an adult who received the AZD1222 COVID-19 vaccine.

Of note for this clone: At the DNA level, this CDR3 is encoded by other sequences in the same sample as well. This chain uses TRBV27 with TRBJ1-5; D is unresolved. CDR3 length: 14 amino acids. Germline-derived CDR1 and CDR2 are MNHEY and SMNVEV (reference sequence). Deletions cut 2 bases from V and 1 base from J, with 6 bases between. CDR3 sequence reads: CASSLRDSNQPQHF. CDR3 in DNA: TGTGCCAGCAGTTTACGAGACAGCAATCAGCCCCAGCATTTT.

This chain links TRBV6-4 with TRBJ2-7; D is tentatively TRBD1 or TRBD2 (6 bases each). The CDR3 runs to 14 residues. From germline, CDR1 is MRHNA and CDR2 SNTAGT. Trimming stripped 3 bases from V and 5 bases from J, with 14 bases between. This chain's CDR3 is CASSEKGGGHEQYF. For the CDR3, the DNA is TGTGCCAGCAGTGAAAAAGGAGGGGGACACGAGCAGTACTTC.

The chain recombines TRBV2 with TRBJ2-2; D perhaps matches TRBD2 (6 bases). From germline, CDR1 is SNHLY and CDR2 FYNNEI. The CDR3 contains 13 residues. The V end was cut by 7 bases, the J end by 6 bases, with 12 bases between. CDR3 sequence reads: CASISGYAGELFF. CDR3 in DNA: TGTGCCAGCATTAGCGGCTATGCCGGGGAGCTGTTTTTT.

This sequence joins TRBV21-1 and TRBJ1-1. TRBV21-1 constitutes a pseudogene. The CDR3 is 14 amino acids. CDR3 coding DNA: TGTGCCAGCAGAGACGGGACGGCGAACACTGAAGCTTTCTTT. Amino acids: CASRDGTANTEAFF.

The V and J genes are TRBV11-3 and TRBJ1-1, with D maybe TRBD1 (5 bases). Between the trimmed V and J ends, which lost 5 bases and 3 bases, there was a span of 10 bases. CDR1 and CDR2 (germline): SGHNT, YENEEA. The CDR3 runs to 13 residues. The CDR3 DNA reads as TGTGCCAGCAGCCTCGGGACCTACACTGAAGCTTTCTTT. Translated: CASSLGTYTEAFF.

The V call is TRBV27, the J call TRBJ1-1; no definite D call. The V and J ends lost 7 bases and 0 bases respectively, with 9 bases between them. The CDR3 has 13 residues. Looked up from germline, CDR1 is MNHEY and CDR2 is SMNVEV (reference sequence). The CDR3 here is CASKMNLNTEAFF. The DNA of the CDR3 is TGTGCCAGCAAAATGAACCTGAACACTGAAGCTTTCTTT.

The chain recombines TRBV20-1 with TRBJ2-7; no firm D call. This CDR3 comprises 11 residues. V was shortened by 7 bases and J by 4 bases, with 11 bases between the two germline ends. CDR1 is DFQATT and CDR2 is SNEGSKA in the germline V gene (reference sequence). CDR3 sequence: CSGVYLYEQYF. DNA of the CDR3: TGCAGTGGGGTCTATCTATACGAGCAGTACTTC.

This rearrangement joins TRBV7-6 to TRBJ1-3; 8 positions match TRBD1. The V gene's germline CDR1 is SGHVS and CDR2 FNYEAQ. After removal of 0 bases from V and 3 bases from J, the junction contained 4 bases not matched to a gene. The length of the CDR3 is 16 residues. The CDR3 nucleotides are TGTGCCAGCAGCTTAGCGCAGGGGGCCAATGGAAACACCATATATTTT. Its translation is CASSLAQGANGNTIYF.

The genes are TRBV9 and TRBJ2-5; D is uncertain. V lost 1 base and J lost 5, with 15 bases in between. Per the germline V gene, CDR1 is SGDLS and CDR2 is YYNGEE. CDR3 size: 15 residues. CDR3 sequence (DNA): TGTGCCAGCAGCGTATCGGGCGTAAGTTGGGAGACCCAGTACTTC. It specifies CASSVSGVSWETQYF.

The chain joins TRBV10-1 to TRBJ2-2, with D tentatively TRBD2 (6 bases). Germline assignment: CDR1 WNHNN and CDR2 SYGVQD (reference sequence). The CDR3 loop spans 14 amino acids. Trimming cost V 3 bases and J 7 bases, with 12 bases left between them. CDR3 loop: CASSDAGLGGELFF. CDR3 DNA sequence: TGCGCCAGCAGTGATGCGGGGCTGGGCGGGGAGCTGTTTTTT.

The chain couples TRBV5-1 to TRBJ1-3; D remains unclear. The CDR3 has 15 residues. Germline V gene data show CDR1 as SGHRS and CDR2 as YFSETQ. V was shortened by 3 bases and J by 0 bases, with 10 bases between the two germline ends. The CDR3 spells CASSSDIFSGNTIYF. As DNA, the CDR3 is TGCGCCAGCAGCTCCGACATCTTCTCTGGAAACACCATATATTTT.

The gene calls are TRBV4-1 and TRBJ2-1, with D unclear. Trimming cost V 0 bases and J 4 bases, with 1 base left between them. This CDR3 has 12 residues. Germline CDR1 and CDR2: MGHRA and YSYEKL. DNA for the CDR3: TGCGCCAGCAGCCAAGAATACAATGAGCAGTTCTTC. Translation gives CASSQEYNEQFF.

This clone was observed a single time. The V and J genes are TRBV19 and TRBJ1-5; tentatively, D is TRBD1 (5 bases). The CDR3 loop spans 13 amino acids. Germline V CDR1 and CDR2: LNHDA, SQIVND (reference sequence). V lost 8 bases, J lost 3 bases, and 11 bases lay in between. The CDR3 region is CASARVSNQPQHF. Here the CDR3 DNA reads TGTGCCAGTGCCAGGGTGTCCAATCAGCCCCAGCATTTT.

The chain links TRBV10-3 to TRBJ2-5, with TRBD2 matching over 8 bases. The V gene's germline CDR1 is ENHRY and CDR2 SYGVKD. V dropped 10 bases and J dropped 4; count of bases not matched to a gene: 14. The CDR3 has 15 amino acids. The CDR3 sequence is CATNPGLVRRETQYF. The DNA of the CDR3 is TGTGCCACCAACCCGGGACTAGTAAGGAGAGAGACCCAGTACTTC.

The rearrangement links TRBV30 to TRBJ1-5; unclear D gene. V was shortened by 0 bases and J by 5 bases, with 14 bases between the two germline ends. The CDR3 sequence is 15 residues long. In germline, CDR1 is GTSNPN, CDR2 SVGIG (reference sequence). DNA for the CDR3: TGTGCCTGGAGTGTACGAGTGGGGAGGTATCAGCCCCAGCATTTT. This encodes CAWSVRVGRYQPQHF.

V is TRBV7-2 and J is TRBJ2-7; no clear D gene. The CDR3 loop spans 13 amino acids. Germline V gene data show CDR1 as SGHTA and CDR2 as FQGNSA. Trimming stripped 5 bases from V and 2 bases from J, with 10 bases between. The DNA for the CDR3 is TGTGCCAGCAGCCTAGGGTTCCCCTACGAGCAGTACTTC. Translating gives CASSLGFPYEQYF.

The chain combines TRBV5-1 with TRBJ1-1; perhaps TRBD1 as D (5 bases). The CDR3 consists of 12 residues. Germline-derived CDR1 and CDR2 are SGHRS and YFSETQ. V lost 6 bases, J lost 5 bases, and 11 bases lay in between. The CDR3 nucleotides are TGCGCCAGCACCCGGGGGGATACTGAAGCTTTCTTT. Translated, it gives CASTRGDTEAFF.

V gene TRBV30 combines with J gene TRBJ1-2; D uncertain. V gave up 8 bases and J gave up 4 bases, with 17 bases separating them. The germline V gene encodes CDR1 GTSNPN and CDR2 SVGIG (reference sequence). CDR3 length: 13 amino acids. This CDR3 is CAGADRPAYGYTF. CDR3 DNA: TGTGCCGGAGCAGATCGGCCCGCCTATGGCTACACCTTC. Full variable domain (remainder filled in from reference TRBV30 and TRBJ1-2): SQTIHQWPATLVQPVGSPLSLECTVEGTSNPNLYWYRQAAGRGLQLLFYSVGIGQISSEVPQNLSASRPQDRQFILSSKKLLLSDSGFYLCAGADRPAYGYTFGSGTRLTVV.

J is TRBJ1-5 and V is TRBV6-6, with D possibly being TRBD1 (6 bases). From germline, CDR1 is MNHNY and CDR2 SVGAGI (reference sequence). V lost 6 bases to trimming and J lost 0 bases, with 15 bases between them. This CDR3 comprises 16 residues. The CDR3 nucleotides are TGTGCCAGCAGACAACAGGGACAACATAGCAATCAGCCCCAGCATTTT. Translated: CASRQQGQHSNQPQHF.

This rearrangement joins TRBV19 to TRBJ2-6; TRBD1 is a possible D gene (5 bases). Trimming removed 7 bases from V and 0 bases from J, with 10 bases in between. CDR1 LNHDA and CDR2 SQIVND come from the germline V gene (reference sequence). The CDR3 sequence is 15 residues long. The CDR3 region is CASNDRNSGANVLTF. The CDR3 region has the DNA TGTGCCAGTAACGACAGAAACTCTGGGGCCAACGTCCTGACTTTC.

The V gene is TRBV16, the J gene TRBJ2-3; D is unclear. Per the germline V gene, CDR1 is KGHSY and CDR2 is FQNENV. The V and J ends lost 2 bases and 2 bases respectively, with 11 bases between them. This CDR3 has 15 residues. CDR3: CASSQVRSLTDTQYF. The DNA of the CDR3 is TGTGCCAGCAGCCAAGTACGGAGCCTCACAGATACGCAGTATTTT.

J is TRBJ2-6 and V is TRBV19; D gene uncertain. Germline loops: CDR1 LNHDA, CDR2 SQIVND (reference sequence). V lost 1 base and J lost 1, with 2 bases in between. The CDR3 is made up of 14 amino acids. The CDR3 here is CASSIVSGANVLTF. CDR3 in DNA: TGTGCCAGTAGTATAGTTTCTGGGGCCAACGTCCTGACTTTC. The variable domain in full, completed from reference TRBV19 and TRBJ2-6, reads DGGITQSPKYLFRKEGQNVTLSCEQNLNHDAMYWYRQDPGQGLRLIYYSQIVNDFQKGDIAEGYSVSREKKESFPLTVTSAQKNPTAFYLCASSIVSGANVLTFGAGSRLTVL.

CDR3 protein: CASTISGVTGELFF. DNA for the CDR3: TGTGCCAGCACGATTAGCGGGGTTACCGGGGAGCTGTTTTTT. V usage is TRBV7-9 and J usage is TRBJ2-2; the match to TRBD2 covers 8 bases. The CDR3 totals 14 residues. J gave up 5 bases and V 7 bases, and 6 bases lay outside the gene matches. Germline V gene lookup returns CDR1 SEHNR and CDR2 FQNEAQ (reference sequence).

CDR3 protein: CASSEVDSPLHF. The CDR3 DNA sequence: TGTGCCAGCAGTGAAGTAGATTCACCCCTCCACTTT. The chain recombines TRBV2 with TRBJ1-6, with no clear D. The germline V gene encodes CDR1 SNHLY and CDR2 FYNNEI. The CDR3 loop spans 12 amino acids. Trimming removed 1 base at V and 8 bases at J, with 3 bases between.

This rearrangement joins TRBV7-9 to TRBJ2-5, with TRBD2 matching 8 bases. Trimming cost V 5 bases and J 0 bases; bases outside gene matches: 8. CDR1 SEHNR and CDR2 FQNEAQ come from the germline V gene (reference sequence). This CDR3 has 16 amino acids. CDR3 DNA sequence: TGTGCCAGCAGCCCCGGGAGGGACGTTTACCAAGAGACCCAGTACTTC. Encoded protein: CASSPGRDVYQETQYF.

The chain couples TRBV3-1 (or the pseudogene TRBV3-2) to TRBJ2-7; D perhaps matches TRBD1 (5 bases). The germline V and J ends were trimmed by 0 bases and 0 bases, with 9 bases remaining between them. The CDR3 extends over 15 amino acids. CDR1 and CDR2 from the germline V gene are LGHDT and YNNKEL (reference sequence). CDR3 protein: CASSQETGFSYEQYF. In DNA form, the CDR3 reads TGTGCCAGCAGCCAAGAAACAGGATTCTCCTACGAGCAGTACTTC.

The rearrangement uses TRBV7-2 and TRBJ2-5, with D uncertain. V gave up 1 base and J gave up 4 bases, with 1 base separating them. CDR3 length: 11 residues. Germline V lookup: CDR1 SGHTA, CDR2 FQGNSA. Here the CDR3 DNA reads TGTGCCAGCAGCTTAGTAGAGACCCAGTACTTC. Residues: CASSLVETQYF.

The J gene is TRBJ2-3, the V gene TRBV2; 11 positions agree with TRBD1. This CDR3 contains 16 residues. In germline, CDR1 is SNHLY, CDR2 FYNNEI. The V segment lost 1 base and the J segment 3 bases; nucleotides outside the gene matches: 3. Written as DNA, the CDR3 is TGTGCCAGCAGTGAAGTGGGACAGGGGGTTACAGATACGCAGTATTTT. Residues: CASSEVGQGVTDTQYF. Using reference TRBV2 and TRBJ2-3 for the parts outside the CDR3, the full variable domain is EPEVTQTPSHQVTQMGQEVILRCVPISNHLYFYWYRQILGQKVEFLVSFYNNEISEKSEIFDDQFSVERPDGSNFTLKIRSTKLEDSAMYFCASSEVGQGVTDTQYFGPGTRLTVL.

The chain is built from TRBV15 and TRBJ2-7; TRBD1 is a possible D gene (6 bases). Trimming removed 5 bases at V and 1 base at J, with 15 bases between. Germline-derived CDR1 and CDR2 are LNHNV and YYDKDF (reference sequence). The CDR3 runs to 15 residues. CDR3 in amino acids: CATSVNFDRSYEQYF. The CDR3 DNA follows: TGTGCCACCAGCGTCAATTTCGACAGGTCCTACGAGCAGTACTTC.